These 5 T cell receptor beta chains came from one sample sequenced in a study of blood T cell repertoires in COVID-19. The data were produced by immunoSEQ multiplex PCR, yet TCRdb's version contains in-frame clones alone and is incomplete. The sample has more than 110,000 clones; 75% to 90% are singletons. The sample consisted of peripheral blood. Every receptor here comes from a human donor in a cohort sampled during active COVID-19.

The chain combines TRBV28 with TRBJ1-2; 7 nucleotides align to TRBD1. V lost 5 bases to trimming and J lost 4 bases; unmatched junction nucleotides: 10. Per the germline V gene, CDR1 is MDHEN and CDR2 is SYDVKM. CDR3 length equals 15 residues. CDR3 protein: CASSRQGGSGYGYTF. In DNA form, the CDR3 reads TGTGCCAGCAGTCGCCAAGGGGGCTCCGGCTATGGCTACACCTTC.

The gene calls are TRBV7-8 and TRBJ1-5; a possible D gene is TRBD1 (6 bases). Germline V gene sequence: CDR1 SGHVS, CDR2 FQNEAQ. V was trimmed by 7 bases and J by 3 bases, leaving 13 bases between them. The CDR3 totals 14 residues. CDR3 amino acids: CASIQGFDNQPQHF. CDR3 nucleotides: TGTGCCAGCATACAGGGCTTTGACAATCAGCCCCAGCATTTT.

The V gene is TRBV19, the J gene TRBJ1-2; 9 nucleotides agree with TRBD1. This CDR3 region has 15 residues. Germline loops: CDR1 LNHDA, CDR2 SQIVND (reference sequence). V gave up 4 bases and J gave up 3 bases; unmatched junction bases: 6. For the CDR3, the DNA is TGTGCCAGTAGTACCGGGACAGGGTTAGACTATGGCTACACCTTC. This encodes CASSTGTGLDYGYTF.

The chain combines TRBV6-2 or TRBV6-3 with TRBJ2-7; D unclear. The germline V and J ends were trimmed by 4 bases and 6 bases, with 7 bases remaining between them. Looked up from germline, CDR1 is MNHEY and CDR2 is SVGEGT. The CDR3 contains 11 residues. The CDR3 nucleotides read TGTGCCAGCAGTTCTATTTCCGAGCAGTACTTC. It specifies CASSSISEQYF.

In its sample, this clone was seen once. The rearrangement links TRBV30 to TRBJ2-1, with 7 bases that match TRBD2. This CDR3 spans 14 amino acids. V lost 3 bases to trimming and J lost 1 base; unmatched junction nucleotides: 3. Per the germline V gene, CDR1 is GTSNPN and CDR2 is SVGIG (reference sequence). CDR3: CAWRGGRSYNEQFF. In DNA, the CDR3 is TGTGCCTGGAGGGGGGGGAGGTCCTACAATGAGCAGTTCTTC.